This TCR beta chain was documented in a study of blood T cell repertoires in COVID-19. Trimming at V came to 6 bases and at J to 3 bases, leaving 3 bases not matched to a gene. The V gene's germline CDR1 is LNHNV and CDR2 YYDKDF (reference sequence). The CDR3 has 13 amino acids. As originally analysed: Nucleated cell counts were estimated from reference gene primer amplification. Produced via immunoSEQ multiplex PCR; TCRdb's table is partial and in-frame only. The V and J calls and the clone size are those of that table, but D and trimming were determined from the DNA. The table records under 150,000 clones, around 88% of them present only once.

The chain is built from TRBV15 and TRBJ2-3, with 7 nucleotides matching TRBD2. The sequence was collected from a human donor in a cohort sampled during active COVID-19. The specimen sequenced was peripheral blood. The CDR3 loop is CATRSGETDTQYF. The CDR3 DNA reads TGTGCCACCAGGAGCGGGGAAACAGATACGCAGTATTTT.